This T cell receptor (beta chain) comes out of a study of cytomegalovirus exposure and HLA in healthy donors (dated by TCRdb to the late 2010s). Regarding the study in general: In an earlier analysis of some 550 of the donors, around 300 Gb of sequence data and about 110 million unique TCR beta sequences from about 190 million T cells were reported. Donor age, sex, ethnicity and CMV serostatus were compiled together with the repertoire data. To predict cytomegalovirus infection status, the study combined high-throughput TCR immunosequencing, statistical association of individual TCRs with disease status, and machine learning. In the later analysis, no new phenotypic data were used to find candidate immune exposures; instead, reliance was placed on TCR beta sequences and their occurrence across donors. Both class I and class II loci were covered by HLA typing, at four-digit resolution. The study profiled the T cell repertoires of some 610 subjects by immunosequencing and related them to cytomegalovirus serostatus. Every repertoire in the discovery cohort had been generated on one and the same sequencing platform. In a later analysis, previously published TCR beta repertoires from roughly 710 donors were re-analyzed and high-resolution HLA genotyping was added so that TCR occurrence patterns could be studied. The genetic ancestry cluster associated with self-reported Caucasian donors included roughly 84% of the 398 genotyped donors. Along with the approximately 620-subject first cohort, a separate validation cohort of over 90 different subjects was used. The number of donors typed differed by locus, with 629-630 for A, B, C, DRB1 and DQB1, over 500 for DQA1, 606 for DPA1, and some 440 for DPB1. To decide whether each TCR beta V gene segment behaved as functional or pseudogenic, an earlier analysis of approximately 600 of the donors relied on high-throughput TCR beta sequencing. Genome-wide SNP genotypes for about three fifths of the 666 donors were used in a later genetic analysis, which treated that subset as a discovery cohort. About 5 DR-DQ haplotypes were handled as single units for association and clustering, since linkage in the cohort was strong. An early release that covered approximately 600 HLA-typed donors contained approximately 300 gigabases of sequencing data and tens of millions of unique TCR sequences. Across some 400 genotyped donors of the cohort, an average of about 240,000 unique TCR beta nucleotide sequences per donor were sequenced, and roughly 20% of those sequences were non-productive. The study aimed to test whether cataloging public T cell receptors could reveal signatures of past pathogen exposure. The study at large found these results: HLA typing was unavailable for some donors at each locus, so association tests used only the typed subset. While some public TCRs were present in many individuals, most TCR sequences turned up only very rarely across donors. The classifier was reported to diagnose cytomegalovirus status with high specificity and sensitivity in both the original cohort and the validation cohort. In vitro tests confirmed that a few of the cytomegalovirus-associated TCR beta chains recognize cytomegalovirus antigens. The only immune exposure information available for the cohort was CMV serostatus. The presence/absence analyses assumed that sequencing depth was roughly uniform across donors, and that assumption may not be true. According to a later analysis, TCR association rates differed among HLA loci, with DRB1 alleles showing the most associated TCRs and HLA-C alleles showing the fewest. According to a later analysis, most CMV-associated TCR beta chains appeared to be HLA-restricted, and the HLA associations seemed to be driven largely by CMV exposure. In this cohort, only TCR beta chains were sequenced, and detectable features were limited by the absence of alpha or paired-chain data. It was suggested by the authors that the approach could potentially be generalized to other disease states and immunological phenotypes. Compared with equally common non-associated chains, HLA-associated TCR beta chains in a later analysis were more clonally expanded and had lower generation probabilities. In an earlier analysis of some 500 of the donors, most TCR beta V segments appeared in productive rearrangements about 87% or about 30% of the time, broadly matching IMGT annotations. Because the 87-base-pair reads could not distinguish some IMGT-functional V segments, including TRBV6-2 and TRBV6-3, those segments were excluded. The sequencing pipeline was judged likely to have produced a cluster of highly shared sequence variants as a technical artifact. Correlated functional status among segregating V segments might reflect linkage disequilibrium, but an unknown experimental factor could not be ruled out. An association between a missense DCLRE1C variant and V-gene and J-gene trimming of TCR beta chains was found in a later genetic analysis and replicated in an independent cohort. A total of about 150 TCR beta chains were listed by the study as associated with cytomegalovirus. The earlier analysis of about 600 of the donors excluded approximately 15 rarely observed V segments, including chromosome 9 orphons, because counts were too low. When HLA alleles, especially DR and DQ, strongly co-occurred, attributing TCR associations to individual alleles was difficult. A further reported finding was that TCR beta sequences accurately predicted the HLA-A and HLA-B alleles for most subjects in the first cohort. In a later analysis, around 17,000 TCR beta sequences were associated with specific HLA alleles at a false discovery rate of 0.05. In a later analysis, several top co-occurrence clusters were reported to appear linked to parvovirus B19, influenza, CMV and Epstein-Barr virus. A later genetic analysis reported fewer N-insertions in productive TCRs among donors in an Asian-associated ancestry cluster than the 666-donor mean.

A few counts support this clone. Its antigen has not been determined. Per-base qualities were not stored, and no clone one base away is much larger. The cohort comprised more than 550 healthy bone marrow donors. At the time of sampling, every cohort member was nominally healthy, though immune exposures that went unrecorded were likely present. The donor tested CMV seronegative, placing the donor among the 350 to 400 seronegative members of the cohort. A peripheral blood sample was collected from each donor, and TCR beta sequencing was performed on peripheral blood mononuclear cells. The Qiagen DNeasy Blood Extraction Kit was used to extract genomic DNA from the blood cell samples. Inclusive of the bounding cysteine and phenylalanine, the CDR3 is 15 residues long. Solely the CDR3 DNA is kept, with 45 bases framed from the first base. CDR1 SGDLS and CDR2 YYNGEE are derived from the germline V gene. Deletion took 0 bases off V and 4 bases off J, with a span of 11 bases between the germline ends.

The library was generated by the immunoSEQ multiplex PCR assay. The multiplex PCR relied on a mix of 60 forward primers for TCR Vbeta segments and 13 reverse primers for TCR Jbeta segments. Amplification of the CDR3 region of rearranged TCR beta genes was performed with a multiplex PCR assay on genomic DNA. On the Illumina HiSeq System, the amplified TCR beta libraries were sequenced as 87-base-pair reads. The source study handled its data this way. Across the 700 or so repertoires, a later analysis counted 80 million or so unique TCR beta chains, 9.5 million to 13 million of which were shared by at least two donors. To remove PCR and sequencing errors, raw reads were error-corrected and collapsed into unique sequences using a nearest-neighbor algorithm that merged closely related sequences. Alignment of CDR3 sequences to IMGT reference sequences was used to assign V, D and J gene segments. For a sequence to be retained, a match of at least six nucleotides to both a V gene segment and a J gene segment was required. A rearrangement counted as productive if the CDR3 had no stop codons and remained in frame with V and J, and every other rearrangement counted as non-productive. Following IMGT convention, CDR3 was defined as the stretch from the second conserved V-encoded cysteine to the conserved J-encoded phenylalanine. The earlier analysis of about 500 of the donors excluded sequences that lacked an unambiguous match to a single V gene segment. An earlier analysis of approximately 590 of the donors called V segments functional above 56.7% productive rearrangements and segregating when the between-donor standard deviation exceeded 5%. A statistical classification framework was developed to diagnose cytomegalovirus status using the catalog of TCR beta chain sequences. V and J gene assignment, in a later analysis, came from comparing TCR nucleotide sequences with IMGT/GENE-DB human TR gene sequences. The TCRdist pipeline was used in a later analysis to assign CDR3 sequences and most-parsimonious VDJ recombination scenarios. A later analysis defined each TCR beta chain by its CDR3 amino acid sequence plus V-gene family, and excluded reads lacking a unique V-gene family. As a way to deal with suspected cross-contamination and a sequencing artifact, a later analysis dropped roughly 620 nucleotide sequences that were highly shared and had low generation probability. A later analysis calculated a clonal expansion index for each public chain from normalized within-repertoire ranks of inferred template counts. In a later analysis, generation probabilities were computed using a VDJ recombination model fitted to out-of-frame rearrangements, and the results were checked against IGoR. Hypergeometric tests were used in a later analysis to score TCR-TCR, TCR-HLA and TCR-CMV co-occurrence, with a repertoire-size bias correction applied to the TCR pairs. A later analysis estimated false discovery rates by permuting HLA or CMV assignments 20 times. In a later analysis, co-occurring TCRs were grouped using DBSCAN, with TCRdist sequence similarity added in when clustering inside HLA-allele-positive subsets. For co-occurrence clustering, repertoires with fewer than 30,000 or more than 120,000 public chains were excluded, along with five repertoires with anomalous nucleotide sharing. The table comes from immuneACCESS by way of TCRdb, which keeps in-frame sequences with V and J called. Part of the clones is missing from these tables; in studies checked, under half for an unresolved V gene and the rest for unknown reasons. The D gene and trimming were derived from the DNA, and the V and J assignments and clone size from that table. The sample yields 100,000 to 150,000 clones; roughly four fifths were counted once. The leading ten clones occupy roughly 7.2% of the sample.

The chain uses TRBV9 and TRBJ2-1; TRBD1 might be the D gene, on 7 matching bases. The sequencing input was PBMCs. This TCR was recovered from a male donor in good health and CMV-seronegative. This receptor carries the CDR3 CASSVAGGTYNEQFF. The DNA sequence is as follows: TGTGCCAGCAGCGTAGCAGGGGGGACGTACAATGAGCAGTTCTTC.